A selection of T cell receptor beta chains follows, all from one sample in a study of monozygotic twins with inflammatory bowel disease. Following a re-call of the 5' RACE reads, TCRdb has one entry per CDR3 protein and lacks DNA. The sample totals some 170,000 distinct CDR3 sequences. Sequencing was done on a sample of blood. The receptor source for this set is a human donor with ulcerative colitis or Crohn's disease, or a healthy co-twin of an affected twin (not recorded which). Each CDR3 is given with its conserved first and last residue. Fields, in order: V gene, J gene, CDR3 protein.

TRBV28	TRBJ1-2	CASSLDPTGGRNGYTF
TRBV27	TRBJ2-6	CASGFSGANVLTF
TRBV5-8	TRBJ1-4	CASSFPVGQGRREKLFF
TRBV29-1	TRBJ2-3	CSGRHTAGTDTQYF
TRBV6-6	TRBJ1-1	CASTPGGVEAFF
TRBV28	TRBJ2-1	CASSSPDEEQFF
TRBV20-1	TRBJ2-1	CSARLAGPNEQFF
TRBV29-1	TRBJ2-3	CSVEVRESDTQYF
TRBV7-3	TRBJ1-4	CASSPQIIVPTNEKLFF
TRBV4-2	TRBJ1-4	CASSRSKDEKLFF
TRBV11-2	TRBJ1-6	CASSTTSPGLSSPLHF
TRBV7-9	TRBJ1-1	CASSLRETGAEAFF
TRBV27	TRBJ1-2	CASSPQRDYGYTF
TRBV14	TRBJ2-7	CASSQGSGFSYEQYF
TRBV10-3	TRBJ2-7	CAISPDMFFEQYF
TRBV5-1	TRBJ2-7	CASSSTGRAPDEQYF
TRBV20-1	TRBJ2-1	CSARERGDNEQFF
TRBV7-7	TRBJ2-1	CASSPKSGSYNEQFF
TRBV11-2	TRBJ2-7	CASSFSGGDTRAYEQYF
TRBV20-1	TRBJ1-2	CSAPPASAYGYTF
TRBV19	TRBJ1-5	CASKPGARTQPQHF
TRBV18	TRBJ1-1	CASSPRGHKAAEAFF
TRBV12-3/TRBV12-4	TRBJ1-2	CASSLLQGANGYTF
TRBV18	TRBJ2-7	CASTETGTGGYEQYF
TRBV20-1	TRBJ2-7	CSASLAVAYEQYF
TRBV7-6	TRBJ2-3	CASSLSGPDTQYF
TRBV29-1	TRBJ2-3	CSAWTSGITGTDTQYF
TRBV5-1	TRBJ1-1	CASSLLLRGPDTEAFF
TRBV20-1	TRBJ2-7	CSARGTGEQYF
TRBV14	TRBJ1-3	CASSQGIQDAPLGHLSGNTIYF
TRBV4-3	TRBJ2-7	CASSNGRTTYEQYF
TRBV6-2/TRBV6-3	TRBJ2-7	CASSYFRTLVGGASSYEQYF
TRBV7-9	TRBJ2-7	CASSSTLSLSYEQYF
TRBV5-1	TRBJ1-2	CASSLVTGLINYGYTF
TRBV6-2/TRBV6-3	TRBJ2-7	CASSPNPVEQYF
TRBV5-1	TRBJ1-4	CASSLERKATNEKLFF
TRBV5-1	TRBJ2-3	CASSSAPPNTQYF
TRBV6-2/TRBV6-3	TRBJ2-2	CASSYVRDTGELFF
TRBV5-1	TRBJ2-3	CASSLSGGSTATQYF
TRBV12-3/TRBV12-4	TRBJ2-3	CASSRPPNTQYF
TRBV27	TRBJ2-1	CASSLPPYNEQFF